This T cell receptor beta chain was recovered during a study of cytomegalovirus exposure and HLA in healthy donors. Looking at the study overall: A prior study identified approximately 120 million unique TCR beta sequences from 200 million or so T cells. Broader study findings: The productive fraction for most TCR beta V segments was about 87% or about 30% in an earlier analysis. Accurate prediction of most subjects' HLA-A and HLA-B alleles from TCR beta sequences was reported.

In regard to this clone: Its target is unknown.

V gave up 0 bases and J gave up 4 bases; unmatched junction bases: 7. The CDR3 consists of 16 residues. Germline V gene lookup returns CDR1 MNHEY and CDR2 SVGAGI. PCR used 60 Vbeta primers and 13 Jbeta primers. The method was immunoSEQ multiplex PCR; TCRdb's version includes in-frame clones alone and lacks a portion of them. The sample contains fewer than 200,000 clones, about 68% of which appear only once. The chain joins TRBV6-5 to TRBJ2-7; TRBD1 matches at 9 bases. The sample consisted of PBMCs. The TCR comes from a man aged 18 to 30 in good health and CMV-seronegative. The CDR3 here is CASSYSGDRVKYEQYF. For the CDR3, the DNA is TGTGCCAGCAGTTACTCTGGGGACAGGGTGAAGTACGAGCAGTACTTC.